These 16 T cell receptor beta chains share one sample of origin, sequenced in a study of early T cells in non-severe SARS-CoV-2 infection. In TCRdb, the 5' RACE reads were re-called with MiXCR into one record per CDR3 protein. The sample lists approximately 35,000 distinct CDR3 sequences; around 5.7% were seen once. Sequences were obtained from whole blood. The receptor source for this set is an adult who was a healthcare worker with PCR-confirmed SARS-CoV-2 infection or an uninfected control (not recorded which).

This clonotype came up many times. The chain couples TRBV19 to TRBJ1-2, with D possibly TRBD1 on 6 matching bases. The ends were cut back, 5 bases at V and 6 bases at J, with 13 bases in the middle. In germline, CDR1 is LNHDA, CDR2 SQIVND (reference sequence). The CDR3 is 13 residues long. The CDR3: CASSEWGHDGYTF. CDR3 coding DNA: TGTGCCAGTAGTGAGTGGGGACACGATGGCTACACCTTC.

The V call is TRBV7-2, the J call TRBJ1-2; 7 nucleotides match TRBD1. The CDR3 runs 14 residues. Germline CDR1 is SGHTA and CDR2 is FQGNSA. The J segment lost 3 bases and the V segment lost 5 bases, leaving 6 bases of the junction unmatched. The CDR3 nucleotides read TGTGCCAGCAGCCCCCCGCAGGGGGACTATGGCTACACCTTC. Protein product: CASSPPQGDYGYTF.

A few counts support this clonotype. V and J are TRBV10-3 and TRBJ2-1, with D tentatively TRBD2 (5 bases). CDR1 and CDR2 from the germline V gene are ENHRY and SYGVKD. Deletions cut 3 bases from V and 0 bases from J, with 12 bases between. The CDR3 has 16 amino acids. The CDR3 coding sequence is TGTGCCATCAGTGACTACCGGGGTAGCTCCTACAATGAGCAGTTCTTC. It codes for CAISDYRGSSYNEQFF.

The chain links TRBV11-2 to TRBJ1-4, with TRBD1 matching over 7 bases. V was pared by 6 bases and J by 8 bases, with 9 bases of the junction left unmatched. The CDR3 has 14 residues. Germline loops: CDR1 SGHAT, CDR2 FQNNGV. Here the CDR3 reads CASSRQGENEKLFF. Here the CDR3 DNA reads TGTGCCAGCAGTCGCCAGGGGGAAAACGAAAAACTGTTTTTT.

This clonotype was found many times. The gene calls are TRBV19 and TRBJ2-6; D might be TRBD1 (5 bases). The CDR3 runs to 16 residues. V lost 9 bases and J lost 1, with 16 bases in between. CDR1 and CDR2 from the germline V gene are LNHDA and SQIVND (reference sequence). The CDR3 loop reads CARGQPGASGANVLTF. The CDR3 DNA reads as TGTGCCAGAGGACAACCCGGTGCATCTGGGGCCAACGTCCTGACTTTC.

This clonotype was observed many times. The V and J genes are TRBV6-1 and TRBJ2-4; TRBD2 might be the D (5 bases). The germline V gene has CDR1 MNHNS and CDR2 SASEGT. CDR3 size: 12 residues. Between the trimmed V and J ends, which lost 7 bases and 12 bases, there was a span of 16 bases. The CDR3 DNA is TGTGCCAGCACCGTAACTCGTGGGAGTCAGTACTTC. Amino acid sequence: CASTVTRGSQYF.

The V gene is TRBV6-5, the J gene TRBJ2-3; TRBD2 agrees at 10 bases. With 2 bases clipped from V and 1 base from J, the junction kept 12 bases outside the gene matches. The CDR3 runs 19 residues. The germline gives CDR1 MNHEY, CDR2 SVGAGI. CDR3 region: CASSYTAGLAPHGTDTQYF. DNA for the CDR3: TGTGCCAGCAGTTACACAGCGGGACTAGCGCCCCATGGCACAGATACGCAGTATTTT.

This clonotype was counted a few times. This chain joins TRBV24-1 and TRBJ2-2; 7 bases fit TRBD1. The CDR3 is made up of 16 amino acids. The V and J ends lost 3 bases and 1 base, in that order; junction bases with no gene match: 4. The germline V gene has CDR1 KGHDR and CDR2 SFDVKD. The DNA for the CDR3 is TGTGCCACCAGTGATCCACGGACAGGGAACACCGGGGAGCTGTTTTTT. Translation gives CATSDPRTGNTGELFF.

The rearrangement joins TRBV6-6 to TRBJ2-5; perhaps D is TRBD1 or TRBD2 (6 bases each). The ends were cut back, 7 bases at V and 5 bases at J, with 14 bases in the middle. CDR3 size: 13 residues. Germline V CDR1 and CDR2: MNHNY, SVGAGI (reference sequence). DNA for the CDR3: TGTGCCAGCACCAAGCGGAGGGGGGAGACCCAGTACTTC. It is translated as CASTKRRGETQYF.

This clonotype was detected ten times or more. The chain is built from TRBV6-2 or TRBV6-3 and TRBJ2-1; D gene uncertain. This CDR3 region has 11 residues. Trimming took 7 bases from V and 0 from J, leaving 1 base between them. Germline V gene data show CDR1 as MNHEY and CDR2 as SVGEGT. CDR3 sequence reads: CASTSYNEQFF. For the CDR3, the DNA is TGTGCCAGCACCTCCTACAATGAGCAGTTCTTC.

Ten or more counts support this clonotype. This chain uses TRBV11-2 with TRBJ2-5, with D maybe TRBD1 (5 bases). The CDR3 sequence is 14 residues long. V was shortened by 5 bases and J by 2 bases, with 12 bases between the two germline ends. Germline CDR1 is SGHAT and CDR2 is FQNNGV. CDR3 residues: CASSRRGVQETQYF. The DNA of the CDR3 is TGTGCCAGCAGCCGTAGGGGCGTACAAGAGACCCAGTACTTC.

The chain uses TRBV11-2 and TRBJ1-6; possible D gene TRBD1, 6 bases. The CDR3 totals 16 residues. CDR1 and CDR2 from the germline V gene are SGHAT and FQNNGV. Trimming stripped 4 bases from V and 7 bases from J, with 17 bases between. The CDR3 region has the DNA TGTGCCAGCAGCTCCTACAGGGAAATCAACAATTCACCCCTCCACTTT. It encodes CASSSYREINNSPLHF.

This clonotype showed up many times. This chain joins TRBV20-1 and TRBJ1-1; TRBD1 might be the D (6 bases). CDR1 and CDR2 from the germline V gene are DFQATT and SNEGSKA (reference sequence). CDR3 size: 14 residues. Trimming shortened V by 3 bases and J by 1 base, and 12 bases separated the two germline ends. The CDR3, as DNA: TGCAGTGCTAGGGGGGCCCCCGGGAACACTGAAGCTTTCTTT. This gives the protein CSARGAPGNTEAFF.

This clonotype was seen a handful of times. The rearrangement uses TRBV7-8 and TRBJ1-2; the match to TRBD1 covers 7 bases. Germline V gene sequence: CDR1 SGHVS, CDR2 FQNEAQ. CDR3 length equals 15 residues. Losses at the gene ends were 3 bases for V and 2 bases for J; bases not matched to a gene: 6. CDR3 sequence (DNA): TGTGCCAGCAGCTTGACCGGGACAGACAACTATGGCTACACCTTC. Residues: CASSLTGTDNYGYTF.

This clonotype has a count of ten or more. This chain connects TRBV11-2 to TRBJ2-6; D possibly uses TRBD1 or TRBD2 (5 bases each). The CDR3 spans 20 residues. V lost 0 bases and J 0 bases, leaving 18 bases between the germline ends. Germline V gene lookup returns CDR1 SGHAT and CDR2 FQNNGV. CDR3 bases: TGTGCCAGCAGCTTAGAGTCTTCCGGTGAGGGGAGCTCTGGGGCCAACGTCCTGACTTTC. Translating gives CASSLESSGEGSSGANVLTF.

In its sample, this clonotype was seen many times. This chain joins TRBV6-1 and TRBJ2-7; 11 nucleotides align to TRBD2. CDR3 size: 16 residues. Unmatched junction bases numbered 14, after V lost 6 bases and J lost 7 bases. Germline V gene data show CDR1 as MNHNS and CDR2 as SASEGT. CDR3 sequence: CASRGLAGSGSREQYV. CDR3 DNA sequence: TGTGCCAGCAGAGGACTAGCGGGTTCAGGGAGCCGAGAGCAGTACGTC.